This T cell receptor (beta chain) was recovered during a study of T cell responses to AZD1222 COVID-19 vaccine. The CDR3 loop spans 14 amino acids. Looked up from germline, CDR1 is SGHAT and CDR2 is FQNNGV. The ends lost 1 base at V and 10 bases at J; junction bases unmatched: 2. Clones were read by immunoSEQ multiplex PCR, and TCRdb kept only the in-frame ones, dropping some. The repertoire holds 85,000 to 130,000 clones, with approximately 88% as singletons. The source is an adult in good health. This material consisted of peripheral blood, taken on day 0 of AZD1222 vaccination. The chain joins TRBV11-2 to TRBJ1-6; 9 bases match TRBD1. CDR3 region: CASSLGTGVSPLHF. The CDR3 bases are TGTGCCAGCAGCTTAGGGACAGGGGTGTCACCCCTCCACTTT.